A selection of T cell receptor beta chains follows, all from one sample in a study of T cell repertoires in cytomegalovirus infection. Using its own MiXCR run on the reads, TCRdb lists one record per CDR3 protein. The profile shows around 530,000 distinct CDR3 sequences, approximately 15% of them singletons. Input material: CD8+ T cells from PBMCs. The receptors shown here come from a human donor in good health (CMV status not recorded). Some clones in this sample may be carry-over from other donors' samples. The CDR3 runs from the conserved cysteine through the conserved F or W. Each record gives: V gene, D gene, J gene, clone size, CDR3 DNA, CDR3 protein. D genes are given only for firm matches. Only part of the rows carry a size: once, few, many, or a class if the clone is expanded.

>TRBV13|.|TRBJ2-2|.
TGTGCCAGCAGCGCGGGAACTACCGGGGAGCTGTTTTTT
CASSAGTTGELFF
>TRBV4-2|.|TRBJ2-1|few
TGTGCCAGCAGCCAAGGGTCCGGCCTGAGCTCCTACAATGAGCAGTTCTTC
CASSQGSGLSSYNEQFF
>TRBV11-2|TRBD2|TRBJ2-7|.
TGTGCCAGCAGCCTGCTAGGCGGGGGTACTTACGAGCAGTACTTC
CASSLLGGGTYEQYF
>TRBV11-2|.|TRBJ2-7|.
TGTGCCAGCAGCGTTCAACAGGGGAGGTACGAGCAGTACTTC
CASSVQQGRYEQYF
>TRBV2|.|TRBJ1-2|few
TGTGCCGGACAAAGGGGCAGTAACTATGGCTACACCTTC
CAGQRGSNYGYTF
>TRBV19|TRBD1|TRBJ2-7|few
TGTGCCAGTAGTATAGACATGACAGGGGGTGGCGAGCAGTACTTC
CASSIDMTGGGEQYF
>TRBV30|.|TRBJ1-1|.
TGTGCCTGGAGTCCTGGTAGGAGGGGCACTGAAGCTTTCTTT
CAWSPGRRGTEAFF
>TRBV19|.|TRBJ1-3|few
TGTGCCAGTAAGCCGGCTTACTCTGGAAACACCATATATTTT
CASKPAYSGNTIYF
>TRBV11-2|.|TRBJ2-2|many
TGTGCCAGCATGGGGAGCGGGCGGTACACCGGGGAGCTGTTTTTT
CASMGSGRYTGELFF
>TRBV11-2|TRBD2|TRBJ2-5|few
TGTGCCAGCAGCGTATCCGGGACTAGCGGGGAGACCCAGTACTTC
CASSVSGTSGETQYF
>TRBV25-1|TRBD2|TRBJ2-3|many
TGTGCCAGCAGTGATGGGTGGGAGGGTCTGGGCACAGATACGCAGTATTTT
CASSDGWEGLGTDTQYF
>TRBV6-6|.|TRBJ1-1|.
TGTGCCACCATGGGGGGTGGCACTGAAGCTTTCTTT
CATMGGGTEAFF
>TRBV12-3/TRBV12-4|TRBD1|TRBJ1-2|.
TGTGCCAGCAGTGTATACAGGGGCATTGACTATGTCTACACCTTC
CASSVYRGIDYVYTF
>TRBV7-9|.|TRBJ2-7|many
TGTGCCAGCAGCTTGGGACAAGAAGTCTACGAGCAGTACTTC
CASSLGQEVYEQYF
>TRBV20-1|.|TRBJ1-1|.
TGCAGTGCTAGAGTCCCCGGGAAACTTAACACTGAAGCTTTCTTT
CSARVPGKLNTEAFF
>TRBV28|.|TRBJ1-5|.
TGTGCCACCAAACTATCCCCCGATCAGCCCCAGCATTTT
CATKLSPDQPQHF
>TRBV7-4|.|TRBJ1-4|few
TGTGCCAGCAGCTCCTACAGTAATGAAAAACTGTTTTTT
CASSSYSNEKLFF
>TRBV11-2|.|TRBJ2-1|many
TGTGCCAGCAGCTTATGGGGGGTCTCCTACAATGAGCAGTTCTTC
CASSLWGVSYNEQFF
>TRBV15|TRBD1|TRBJ1-5|.
TGTGCCACCAGCAGATTCCGGACAGGGTTAGATCAGCCCCAGCATTTT
CATSRFRTGLDQPQHF
>TRBV20-1|.|TRBJ2-1|few
TGCAGTGCCCGTCAACGGGGCCGATATGCGGATGAGCAGTTCTTC
CSARQRGRYADEQFF
>TRBV19|.|TRBJ2-2|.
TGTGCCAGTAGTATCGGCTACAGCACCGGGGAGCTGTTTTTT
CASSIGYSTGELFF
>TRBV20-1|TRBD2|TRBJ2-7|.
TGCAGTGCTAGAGATTCCCTAGCGGGTACCTACGAGCAGTACTTC
CSARDSLAGTYEQYF
>TRBV7-2|.|TRBJ2-3|many
TGTGCCAGCGCGAGAGCCATCACAGATACGCAGTATTTT
CASARAITDTQYF
>TRBV7-2|.|TRBJ2-5|many
TGTGCCAGCAGCCCCCCCCTGGCCCGCACCTACCAAGAGACCCAGTACTTC
CASSPPLARTYQETQYF
>TRBV9|.|TRBJ2-5|few
TGTGCCAGCAGCGTGCCGAACGGGGGAGCTTCCCAAGAGACCCAGTACTTC
CASSVPNGGASQETQYF
>TRBV5-6|.|TRBJ2-7|.
TGTGCCAGCAGCTTTAATAGCGGAAGGGTCGCCTACGAGCAGTACTTC
CASSFNSGRVAYEQYF
>TRBV27|TRBD2|TRBJ2-1|few
TGTGCCAGCAGTTCCCCCAGGGTAGCGGGAGGGCCGGTGAATGAGCAGTTCTTC
CASSSPRVAGGPVNEQFF
>TRBV6-4|TRBD2|TRBJ2-1|.
TGTGCCACTTCGACTAGCGGGGGGAAATACAATGTGCAGTTCTTC
CATSTSGGKYNVQFF
>TRBV20-1|.|TRBJ2-7|few
TGCAGTGCTAGATCCATGGACAGCTCCTACGAGCAGTACTTC
CSARSMDSSYEQYF